The present T cell receptor (beta chain) was sequenced within a study of type 1 regulatory T cells. Study-wide background: T-allo10 is an in vitro-generated, Tr1-enriched CD4 T cell product specific for alloantigen. Overall study findings and caveats: Tr1 cells had a more restricted TCR repertoire than non-Tr1 cells.

This clonotype has only one observation. Its target is not known. TCRdb used MiXCR to reprocess the reads, holding one entry per CDR3 protein. Seen here are 63,000 or so distinct CDR3 sequences, about 50% observed once, and the top ten hold about 2.1%. Germline values: CDR1 SGHTA, CDR2 FQGNSA. The CDR3 extends over 14 amino acids. Trimming removed 3 bases at V and 5 bases at J, with 11 bases between. The clonotype was recovered from a human donor in good health. Input material: cultured non-Tr1 T cells, either the whole culture or a sorted T cell fraction (not recorded which). The V and J genes are TRBV7-2 and TRBJ1-5; D remains unclear. The chain's CDR3 is CASSFAKGYQPQHF. CDR3 in DNA: TGTGCCAGCAGCTTTGCGAAAGGGTATCAGCCCCAGCATTTT.